The sequence of this T cell receptor beta chain was determined in a study of blood T cell repertoires in COVID-19. About the research overall: Samples of COVID-19 (acute and convalescent) were obtained from the United States, Italy and Spain.

V was trimmed by 2 bases and J by 6 bases, leaving 15 bases between them. The CDR3 extends over 15 amino acids. From germline, CDR1 is SGHNT and CDR2 YYREEE (reference sequence). The authors' processing: Amplification from reference gene primers served as the basis for estimated nucleated cell counts. Method: immunoSEQ multiplex PCR; TCRdb's copy keeps in-frame clones and lacks some. That table is the source of V, J and clone size, and D and trimming were worked out from the DNA. This sample yields over 95,000 clones, of which over 65% are seen a single time; around 8.5% belongs to the top ten. This clonotype was obtained from a woman aged 40-49 years with acute or convalescent COVID-19. The chain recombines TRBV5-4 with TRBJ2-1, with D unresolved. Sequencing used peripheral blood. The CDR3 coding sequence is TGTGCCAGCAGCTTAATGGGCCTCAGCCGCAATGAGCAGTTCTTC. It is translated as CASSLMGLSRNEQFF.